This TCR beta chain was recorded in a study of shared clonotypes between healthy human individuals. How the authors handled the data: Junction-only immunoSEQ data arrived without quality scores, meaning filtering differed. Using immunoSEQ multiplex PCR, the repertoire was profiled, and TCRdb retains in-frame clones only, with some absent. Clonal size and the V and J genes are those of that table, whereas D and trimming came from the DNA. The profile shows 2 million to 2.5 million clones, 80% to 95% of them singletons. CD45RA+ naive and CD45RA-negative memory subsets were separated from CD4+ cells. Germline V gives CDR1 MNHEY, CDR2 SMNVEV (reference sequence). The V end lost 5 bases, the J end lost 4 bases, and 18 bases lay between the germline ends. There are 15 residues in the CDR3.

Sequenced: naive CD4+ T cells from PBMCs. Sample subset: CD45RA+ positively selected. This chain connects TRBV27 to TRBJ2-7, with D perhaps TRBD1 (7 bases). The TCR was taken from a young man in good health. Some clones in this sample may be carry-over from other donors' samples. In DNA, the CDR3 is TGTGCCAGCAGTGGAACAGGGGCGGGACTTTACGAGCAGTACTTC. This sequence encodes CASSGTGAGLYEQYF.